One sample yielded the 9 T cell receptor beta chains listed below, sequenced in a study of Ad26.COV2.S vaccination and SARS-CoV-2 variants. Indicated treatment: around 19 received Ad26.COV2.S at low or high dose, single or two shots; 5 received placebo; per-sample allocation not given. Collection of the samples took place on day 63 after the first injection of vaccine or placebo. The table came from immunoSEQ multiplex PCR; TCRdb's copy has only in-frame clones and leaves some out. The sample shows 350,000 to 400,000 clones, 88% of them seen only once. Sequences were derived from peripheral blood, sampled in a trial of Ad26.COV2.S vaccine versus placebo. The receptors shown here come from a person aged 18 to 59 who received the Ad26.COV2.S COVID-19 vaccine or a placebo.

The CDR3 is CASSPPNRDTQETQYF. The CDR3 DNA is TGCGCCAGCAGCCCCCCTAACCGGGACACCCAAGAGACCCAGTACTTC. The genes are TRBV4-1 and TRBJ2-5, with D possibly TRBD1 on 6 matching bases. V lost 4 bases and J 1 base, leaving 16 bases between the germline ends. CDR1 is MGHRA, CDR2 YSYEKL, per germline. The CDR3 totals 16 residues.

The chain uses TRBV18 and TRBJ1-2; D possibly corresponds to TRBD1 (5 bases). Germline V gene data show CDR1 as KGHSH and CDR2 as LQKENI. The CDR3 is made up of 16 amino acids. The V and J ends lost 2 bases and 4 bases respectively, with 17 bases between them. CDR3 sequence (DNA): TGTGCCAGCTCACCAAAGGAGGGTAGGGGAGCCTATGGCTACACCTTC. It codes for CASSPKEGRGAYGYTF.

J is TRBJ2-2 and V is TRBV5-1; D is possibly TRBD2 (5 bases). This CDR3 spans 15 amino acids. Germline V gene data show CDR1 as SGHRS and CDR2 as YFSETQ. Trimming pared 1 base from V and 0 bases from J, leaving 7 bases between. CDR3 sequence reads: CASSLRTPNTGELFF. The DNA for the CDR3 is TGCGCCAGCAGCTTGCGGACTCCGAACACCGGGGAGCTGTTTTTT.

This clone was seen a single time. V gene TRBV12-3 or TRBV12-4 combines with J gene TRBJ2-5; D unresolved. The CDR3 is made up of 12 amino acids. V lost 1 base and J 5 bases, leaving 5 bases between the germline ends. The CDR3 loop is CASSLVLETQYF. CDR3 in DNA: TGTGCCAGCAGTTTAGTCCTCGAGACCCAGTACTTC.

J is TRBJ2-5 and V is TRBV15, with D unresolved. The CDR3 length is 14 residues. V was trimmed by 5 bases and J by 5 bases, leaving 15 bases between them. Germline CDR1 reads LNHNV; CDR2 reads YYDKDF (reference sequence). CDR3 nucleotide sequence: TGTGCCACCAGCCCGGAAACCTCATGGGAGACCCAGTACTTC. It specifies CATSPETSWETQYF.

The chain has TRBV15 and TRBJ1-1; D gene unclear. The germline V and J ends were trimmed by 0 bases and 2 bases, with 7 bases remaining between them. Germline V gene lookup returns CDR1 LNHNV and CDR2 YYDKDF (reference sequence). The CDR3 totals 14 residues. CDR3 in DNA: TGTGCCACCAGCAGAGAATTAGTCAACACTGAAGCTTTCTTT. Its translation is CATSRELVNTEAFF.

A single count supports this clone. V is TRBV5-1 and J is TRBJ2-1; D uncertain. Germline V gives CDR1 SGHRS, CDR2 YFSETQ. This CDR3 has 11 amino acids. V lost 1 base and J 8 bases, leaving 4 bases between the germline ends. Written as DNA, the CDR3 is TGCGCCAGCAGCTTGAGCGATGAGCAGTTCTTC. Residues: CASSLSDEQFF.

The chain has TRBV7-8 and TRBJ1-6; 9 bases match TRBD1. In germline, CDR1 is SGHVS, CDR2 FQNEAQ. CDR3 length equals 14 residues. V shed 5 bases and J 8 bases; nucleotides not matched to a gene: 4. In DNA form, the CDR3 reads TGTGCCAGCAGCCCGGACAGGGGTCATTCACCCCTCCACTTT. Amino acid sequence: CASSPDRGHSPLHF.

This clone was found once. The chain carries TRBV2 and TRBJ2-3; D not resolved. The CDR3 length is 13 residues. The germline V and J ends were trimmed by 9 bases and 4 bases, with 14 bases remaining between them. Per germline, CDR1 SNHLY and CDR2 FYNNEI. CDR3 region: CASLTIVADTQYF. CDR3 nucleotide sequence: TGTGCCAGTTTAACGATAGTGGCAGATACGCAGTATTTT.